The 3 T cell receptor beta chains below come from one sample, sequenced in a study of human T cells and chemical hapten exposure. TCRdb redid the calling of the RACE reads with MiXCR, one entry per CDR3 protein. The table records about 80,000 distinct CDR3 sequences, around a tenth of them present only once. Noted time point: patch test 2, 6 weeks after DPC sensitization. Treatment: therapeutic diphenylcyclopropenone sensitization with weekly scalp DPC. The sample was whole blood, taken in connection with sensitization to the hapten diphenylcyclopropenone (DPC). Receptors originate from a man between 18 and 35 years old with alopecia areata. Some clones in this sample may be carry-over from other donors' samples.

The table lists this clonotype with many counts. This chain links TRBV27 with TRBJ1-4; D is unclear. V lost 7 bases and J lost 4, with 13 bases in between. The CDR3 loop spans 14 amino acids. Germline V gives CDR1 MNHEY, CDR2 SMNVEV (reference sequence). This CDR3 is CASKVGRLNEKLFF. CDR3 nucleotides: TGTGCCAGCAAAGTCGGCAGGCTTAATGAAAAACTGTTTTTT.

This clonotype was counted ten times or more. The V gene is TRBV11-2, the J gene TRBJ1-3, with 7 bases that match TRBD1. The CDR3 loop spans 15 amino acids. V was clipped by 2 bases and J by 6 bases; unmatched bases: 7. Germline CDR1 reads SGHAT; CDR2 reads FQNNGV. The CDR3 loop is CASSLLSGTANTIYF. The CDR3, as DNA: TGTGCCAGCAGCTTACTCTCCGGGACAGCAAACACCATATATTTT.

The rearrangement uses TRBV6-6 and TRBJ2-1; no clear D gene. V lost 2 bases and J lost 6, with 17 bases in between. CDR1 MNHNY and CDR2 SVGAGI come from the germline V gene (reference sequence). The CDR3 has 16 residues. The DNA for the CDR3 is TGTGCCAGCAGTTACACAGCCACCAGGAGTTCCAATGAGCAGTTCTTC. This encodes CASSYTATRSSNEQFF.